One sample yielded the 7 T cell receptor beta chains listed below, sequenced in a study of shared clonotypes between healthy human individuals. Clones were read by immunoSEQ multiplex PCR, and TCRdb kept only the in-frame ones, dropping some. The sample carries about 490,000 clones, over 60% recorded once. Sequenced material: PBMCs. The receptors were sampled from a woman aged 40-49 years in good health. Some clones in this sample may be carry-over from other donors' samples.

Comment on this clone: Different DNA sequences within this sample yield the same CDR3. This chain connects TRBV9 to TRBJ2-7, with a weak D call TRBD2 (5 bases). V lost 2 bases and J lost 1, with 10 bases in between. In germline, CDR1 is SGDLS, CDR2 YYNGEE. This CDR3 contains 14 residues. CDR3 nucleotide sequence: TGTGCCAGCAGCGTGTCTAGCCGTTCCTACGAGCAGTACTTC. Translation gives CASSVSSRSYEQYF.

The chain employs TRBV5-1 and TRBJ2-2, with TRBD2 identical over 9 bases. This CDR3 spans 14 amino acids. Germline CDR1 and CDR2: SGHRS and YFSETQ. V gave up 7 bases and J gave up 7 bases; unmatched junction bases: 8. The chain's CDR3 is CASRASGMVGELFF. CDR3 sequence (DNA): TGCGCCAGCCGGGCTAGCGGGATGGTCGGGGAGCTGTTTTTT.

The chain uses TRBV29-1 and TRBJ1-5; perhaps TRBD1 as D (5 bases). Germline V gives CDR1 SQVTM, CDR2 ANQGSEA. The CDR3 covers 11 residues. V lost 4 bases, J lost 10 bases, and 11 bases lay in between. For the CDR3, the DNA is TGCAGCGTTGGTGGGGGGGGACCCCAGCATTTT. It translates to CSVGGGGPQHF.

The chain is built from TRBV2 and TRBJ2-2; D could derive from TRBD1 or TRBD2 (5 bases each). Germline V gene sequence: CDR1 SNHLY, CDR2 FYNNEI. The CDR3 has 14 amino acids. The V end lost 4 bases, the J end lost 3 bases, and 9 bases lay between the germline ends. The CDR3 region is CASSARGDTGELFF. In DNA, the CDR3 is TGTGCCAGCAGTGCAAGAGGGGACACCGGGGAGCTGTTTTTT. Based on the CDR3 plus reference TRBV2 and TRBJ2-2, the full variable domain is EPEVTQTPSHQVTQMGQEVILRCVPISNHLYFYWYRQILGQKVEFLVSFYNNEISEKSEIFDDQFSVERPDGSNFTLKIRSTKLEDSAMYFCASSARGDTGELFFGEGSRLTVL.

The V and J genes are TRBV19 and TRBJ1-2; 8 bases line up with TRBD1. The CDR3 loop spans 14 amino acids. Trimming took 5 bases from V and 4 from J; bases not matched to a gene: 6. Germline V gene lookup returns CDR1 LNHDA and CDR2 SQIVND (reference sequence). The CDR3 DNA follows: TGTGCCAGTAGTGTTTCGGGACAGGTCTATGGCTACACCTTC. Protein sequence: CASSVSGQVYGYTF. The complete variable domain, with remaining parts taken from reference TRBV19 and TRBJ1-2, reads DGGITQSPKYLFRKEGQNVTLSCEQNLNHDAMYWYRQDPGQGLRLIYYSQIVNDFQKGDIAEGYSVSREKKESFPLTVTSAQKNPTAFYLCASSVSGQVYGYTFGSGTRLTVV.

Only one count was recorded for this clone. This chain connects TRBV9 to TRBJ2-5, with 7 bases aligning to TRBD2. The CDR3 loop spans 15 amino acids. J lost 4 bases, V lost 6 bases, and 12 bases had no gene match. Germline CDR1 and CDR2: SGDLS and YYNGEE. Here the CDR3 DNA reads TGTGCCAGCACCAGCGGGGAGGGAGTCGGAGAGACCCAGTACTTC. It is translated as CASTSGEGVGETQYF. Drawing the rest from reference TRBV9 and TRBJ2-5, the complete variable domain is DSGVTQTPKHLITATGQRVTLRCSPRSGDLSVYWYQQSLDQGLQFLIQYYNGEERAKGNILERFSAQQFPDLHSELNLSSLELGDSALYFCASTSGEGVGETQYFGPGTRLLVL.

This chain links TRBV6-5 with TRBJ2-3; D possibly corresponds to TRBD2 (7 bases). CDR3 length equals 15 residues. The germline gives CDR1 MNHEY, CDR2 SVGAGI. Trimming took 2 bases from V and 3 from J, leaving 12 bases between them. The CDR3 protein is CASSYGGGRTDTQYF. CDR3 in DNA: TGTGCCAGCAGTTACGGGGGGGGCAGGACAGATACGCAGTATTTT.